The source of this T cell receptor (beta chain) is a study of T cell changes during pregnancy in multiple sclerosis (dated by TCRdb to between 2018 and 2020). About the investigation overall: In women with multiple sclerosis, the researchers looked at how the T cell repertoire shifted as pregnancy progressed.

The CDR3 contains 15 residues, cysteine and phenylalanine counted. The retained sequence is limited to the CDR3, 45 bases, with the frame set at the first base. CDR1 and CDR2 are read off the germline V gene as SNHLY and FYNNEI. V has 5 bases trimmed and J has 1 base trimmed; junction bases matching no gene number 3. On this clone itself: The clone's antigen remains unknown. Base qualities are missing; no much larger clone stands one base away.

Library creation used the immunoSEQ multiplex PCR assay. The table comes from immuneACCESS by way of TCRdb, which keeps in-frame sequences with V and J called. Part of the clones is missing from these tables; in studies checked, under half for an unresolved V gene and the rest for unknown reasons. A total of 99,000 or so clones appear in this sample, roughly 92% of them only once. Of the sample, almost 1% falls within the top ten clones. The source material was peripheral blood, sampled after pregnancy. The receptor was isolated from a female donor with multiple sclerosis, enrolled in a pregnancy study. The rearrangement combines TRBV2 with TRBJ2-1; 9 bases in the middle match TRBD2. The CDR3 reads CASSMSGRSYNEQFF. The DNA is as follows: TGTGCCAGCAGTATGAGCGGGAGGTCCTACAATGAGCAGTTCTTC.